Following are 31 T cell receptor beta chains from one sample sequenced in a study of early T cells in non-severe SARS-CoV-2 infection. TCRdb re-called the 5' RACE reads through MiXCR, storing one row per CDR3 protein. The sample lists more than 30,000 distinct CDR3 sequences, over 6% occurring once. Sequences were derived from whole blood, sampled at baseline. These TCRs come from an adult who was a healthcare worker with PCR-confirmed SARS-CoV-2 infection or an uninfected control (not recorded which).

CDR3 nucleotide sequence: TGTGCCAGCACTTACAGGGGGCTCAGCGGGGAGCTGTTTTTT. This gives the protein CASTYRGLSGELFF. V and J are TRBV12-3 or TRBV12-4 and TRBJ2-2, with 9 bases that match TRBD1. This CDR3 spans 14 amino acids. The ends lost 7 bases at V and 7 bases at J; junction bases unmatched: 7.

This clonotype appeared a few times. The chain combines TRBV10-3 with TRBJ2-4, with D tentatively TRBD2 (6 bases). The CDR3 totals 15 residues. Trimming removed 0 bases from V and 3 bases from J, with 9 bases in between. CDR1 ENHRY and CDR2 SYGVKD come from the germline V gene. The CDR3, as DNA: TGTGCCATCAGTGAGTCGAAGGGAGGCAAAAACATTCAGTACTTC. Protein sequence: CAISESKGGKNIQYF.

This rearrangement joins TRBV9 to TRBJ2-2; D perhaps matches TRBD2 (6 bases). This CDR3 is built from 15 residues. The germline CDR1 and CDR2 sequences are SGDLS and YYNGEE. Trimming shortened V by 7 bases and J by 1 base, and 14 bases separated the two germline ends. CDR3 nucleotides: TGTGCCAGCGACGCCGGAGGGCAGAACACCGGGGAGCTGTTTTTT. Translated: CASDAGGQNTGELFF.

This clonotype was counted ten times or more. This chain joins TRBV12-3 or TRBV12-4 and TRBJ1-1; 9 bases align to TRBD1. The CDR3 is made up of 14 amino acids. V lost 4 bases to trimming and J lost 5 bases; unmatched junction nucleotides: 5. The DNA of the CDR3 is TGTGCCAGCAGTTCACAGGGGGCGCTTACTGAAGCTTTCTTT. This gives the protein CASSSQGALTEAFF.

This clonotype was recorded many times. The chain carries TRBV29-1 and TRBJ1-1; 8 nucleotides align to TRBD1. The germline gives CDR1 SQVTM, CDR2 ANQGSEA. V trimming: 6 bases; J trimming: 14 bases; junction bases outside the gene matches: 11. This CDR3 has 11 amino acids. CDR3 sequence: CSVSRTGRSFF. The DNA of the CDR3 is TGCAGCGTCTCGAGGACAGGGCGTAGCTTCTTT.

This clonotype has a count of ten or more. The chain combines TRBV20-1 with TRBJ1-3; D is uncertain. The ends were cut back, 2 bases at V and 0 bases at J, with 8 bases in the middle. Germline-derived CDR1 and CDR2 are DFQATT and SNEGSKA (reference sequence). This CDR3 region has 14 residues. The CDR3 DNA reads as TGCAGTGCTAGAAGAGAGAGCTCTGGAAACACCATATATTTT. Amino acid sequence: CSARRESSGNTIYF.

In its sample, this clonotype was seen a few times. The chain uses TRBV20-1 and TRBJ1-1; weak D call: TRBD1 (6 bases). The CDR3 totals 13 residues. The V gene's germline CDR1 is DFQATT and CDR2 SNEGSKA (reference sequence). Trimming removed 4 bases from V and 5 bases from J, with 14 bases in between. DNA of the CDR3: TGCAGTGCTACAAGACAGGAAGGGACTGAAGCTTTCTTT. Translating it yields CSATRQEGTEAFF.

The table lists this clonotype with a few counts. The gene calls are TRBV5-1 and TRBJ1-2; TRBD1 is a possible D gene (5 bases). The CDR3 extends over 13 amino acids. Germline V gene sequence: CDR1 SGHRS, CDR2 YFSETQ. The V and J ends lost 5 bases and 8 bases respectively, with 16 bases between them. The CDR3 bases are TGCGCCAGCAGTTCCTCAGGGCTGCGGGGCTACACCTTC. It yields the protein CASSSSGLRGYTF.

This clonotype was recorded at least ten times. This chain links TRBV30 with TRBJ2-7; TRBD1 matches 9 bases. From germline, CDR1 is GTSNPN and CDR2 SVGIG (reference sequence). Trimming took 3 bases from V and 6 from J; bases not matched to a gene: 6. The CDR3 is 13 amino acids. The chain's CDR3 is CAWRGTGNGEQYV. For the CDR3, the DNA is TGTGCCTGGAGAGGGACAGGGAACGGCGAGCAGTACGTC.

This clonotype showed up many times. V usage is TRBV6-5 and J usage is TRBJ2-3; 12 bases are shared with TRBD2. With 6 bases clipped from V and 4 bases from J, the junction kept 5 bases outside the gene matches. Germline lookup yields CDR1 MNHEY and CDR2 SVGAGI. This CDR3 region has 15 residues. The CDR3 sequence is CASRSTSGSSDTQYF. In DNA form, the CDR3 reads TGTGCCAGCAGATCGACTAGCGGGAGTTCAGATACGCAGTATTTT.

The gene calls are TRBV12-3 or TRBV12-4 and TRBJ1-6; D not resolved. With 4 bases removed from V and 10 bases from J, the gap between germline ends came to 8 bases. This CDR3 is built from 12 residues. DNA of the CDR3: TGTGCCAGCAGTTCTGTGAAATCACCCCTCCACTTT. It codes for CASSSVKSPLHF.

CDR3 DNA sequence: TGTGCCAGCAGTTTCCCGGGACAGGGGGCGCGTGAGCAGTACTTC. It is translated as CASSFPGQGAREQYF. The chain couples TRBV28 to TRBJ2-7; TRBD1 agrees at 12 bases. Per the germline V gene, CDR1 is MDHEN and CDR2 is SYDVKM. The CDR3 has 15 amino acids. J was trimmed by 7 bases and V by 3 bases; bases with no gene match: 7.

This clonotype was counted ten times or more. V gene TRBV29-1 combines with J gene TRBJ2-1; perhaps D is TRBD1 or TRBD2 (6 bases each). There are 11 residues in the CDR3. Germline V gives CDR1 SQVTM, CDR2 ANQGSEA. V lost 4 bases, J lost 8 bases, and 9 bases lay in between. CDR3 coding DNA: TGCAGCGTTGCGGGGGCGGATGAGCAGTTCTTC. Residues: CSVAGADEQFF.

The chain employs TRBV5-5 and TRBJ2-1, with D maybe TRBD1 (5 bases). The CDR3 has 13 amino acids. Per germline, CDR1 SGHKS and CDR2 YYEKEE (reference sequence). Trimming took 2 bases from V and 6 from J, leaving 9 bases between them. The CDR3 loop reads CASSFWGGNEQFF. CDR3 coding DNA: TGTGCCAGCAGCTTCTGGGGCGGCAATGAGCAGTTCTTC.

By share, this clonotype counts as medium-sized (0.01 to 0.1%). CDR3 in DNA: TGTGCCATCAAGGGGACAGCGAACACCGGGGAGCTGTTTTTT. It encodes CAIKGTANTGELFF. The gene calls are TRBV10-3 and TRBJ2-2, with 7 nucleotides matching TRBD1. Germline V lookup: CDR1 ENHRY, CDR2 SYGVKD. V dropped 7 bases and J dropped 0; count of bases not matched to a gene: 2. This CDR3 comprises 14 residues.

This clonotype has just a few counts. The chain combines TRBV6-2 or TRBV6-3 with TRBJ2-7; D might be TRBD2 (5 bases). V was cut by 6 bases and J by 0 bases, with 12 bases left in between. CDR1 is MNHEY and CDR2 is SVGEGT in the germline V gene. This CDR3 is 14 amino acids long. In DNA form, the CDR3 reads TGTGCCAGCAGCTACAGAGCGGTCTCCTACGAGCAGTACGTC. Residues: CASSYRAVSYEQYV.

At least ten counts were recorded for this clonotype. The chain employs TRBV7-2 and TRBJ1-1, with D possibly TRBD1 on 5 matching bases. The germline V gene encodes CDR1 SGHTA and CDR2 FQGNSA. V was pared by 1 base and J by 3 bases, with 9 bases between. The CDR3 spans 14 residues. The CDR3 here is CASSLDRGYTEAFF. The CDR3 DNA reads TGTGCCAGCAGCTTAGATAGGGGTTACACTGAAGCTTTCTTT.

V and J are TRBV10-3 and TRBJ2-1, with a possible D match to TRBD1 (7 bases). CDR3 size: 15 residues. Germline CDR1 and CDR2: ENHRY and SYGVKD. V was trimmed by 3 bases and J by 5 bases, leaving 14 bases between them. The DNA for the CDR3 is TGTGCCATCAGTGAAAGGCAGGGGGGAAACAATGAGCAGTTCTTC. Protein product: CAISERQGGNNEQFF.

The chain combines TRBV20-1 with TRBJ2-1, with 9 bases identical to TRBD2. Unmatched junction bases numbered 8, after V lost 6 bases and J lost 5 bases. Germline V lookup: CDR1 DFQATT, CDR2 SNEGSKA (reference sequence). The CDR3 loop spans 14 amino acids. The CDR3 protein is CSAGPSGINNEQFF. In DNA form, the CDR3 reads TGCAGTGCAGGCCCTAGCGGGATAAACAATGAGCAGTTCTTC.

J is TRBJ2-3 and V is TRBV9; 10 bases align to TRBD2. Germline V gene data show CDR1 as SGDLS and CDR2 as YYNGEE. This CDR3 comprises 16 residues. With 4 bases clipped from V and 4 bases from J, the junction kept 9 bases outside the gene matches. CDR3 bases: TGTGCCAGCAGCCCCGGACTAGCGGCAATACCAGATACGCAGTATTTT. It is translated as CASSPGLAAIPDTQYF.

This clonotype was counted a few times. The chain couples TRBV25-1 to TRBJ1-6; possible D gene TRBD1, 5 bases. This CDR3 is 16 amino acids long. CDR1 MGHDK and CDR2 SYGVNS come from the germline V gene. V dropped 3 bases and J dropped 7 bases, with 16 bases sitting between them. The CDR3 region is CASSDHSGAGNSPLHF. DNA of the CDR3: TGTGCCAGCAGTGACCACTCCGGGGCGGGCAATTCACCCCTCCACTTT.

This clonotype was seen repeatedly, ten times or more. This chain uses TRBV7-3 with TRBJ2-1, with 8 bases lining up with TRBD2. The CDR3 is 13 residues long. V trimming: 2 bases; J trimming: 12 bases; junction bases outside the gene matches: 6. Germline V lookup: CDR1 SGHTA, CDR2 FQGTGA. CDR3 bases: TGTGCCAGCAGCTTAGACGGGAGGGAGGGGCAGTTCTTC. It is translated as CASSLDGREGQFF.

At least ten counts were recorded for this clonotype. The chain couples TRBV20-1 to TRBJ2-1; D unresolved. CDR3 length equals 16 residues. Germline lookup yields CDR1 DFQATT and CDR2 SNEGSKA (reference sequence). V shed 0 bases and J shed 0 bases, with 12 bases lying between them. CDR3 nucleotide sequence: TGCAGTGCTAGAGATAAGGGTTTTTTCTCCTACAATGAGCAGTTCTTC. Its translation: CSARDKGFFSYNEQFF.

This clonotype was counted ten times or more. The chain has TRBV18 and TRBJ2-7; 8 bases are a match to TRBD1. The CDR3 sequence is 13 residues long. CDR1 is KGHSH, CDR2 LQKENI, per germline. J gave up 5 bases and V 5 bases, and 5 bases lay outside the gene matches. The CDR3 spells CASSRQGNDEQYF. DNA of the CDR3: TGTGCCAGCTCAAGACAGGGGAACGACGAGCAGTACTTC.

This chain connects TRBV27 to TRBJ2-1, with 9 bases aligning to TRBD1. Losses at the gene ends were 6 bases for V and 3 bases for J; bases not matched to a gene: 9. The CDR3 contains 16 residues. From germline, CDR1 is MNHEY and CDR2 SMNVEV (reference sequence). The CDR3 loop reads CASRSRGQGYYNEQFF. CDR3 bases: TGTGCCAGCAGGTCGAGAGGACAGGGGTACTACAATGAGCAGTTCTTC.

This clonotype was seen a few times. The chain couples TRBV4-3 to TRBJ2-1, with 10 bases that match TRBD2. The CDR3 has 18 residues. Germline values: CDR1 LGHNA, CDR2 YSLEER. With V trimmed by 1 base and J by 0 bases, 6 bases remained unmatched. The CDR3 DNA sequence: TGCGCCAGCAGCCAAGTTTTAGCGGGAGGCCTCTCCTACAATGAGCAGTTCTTC. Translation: CASSQVLAGGLSYNEQFF.

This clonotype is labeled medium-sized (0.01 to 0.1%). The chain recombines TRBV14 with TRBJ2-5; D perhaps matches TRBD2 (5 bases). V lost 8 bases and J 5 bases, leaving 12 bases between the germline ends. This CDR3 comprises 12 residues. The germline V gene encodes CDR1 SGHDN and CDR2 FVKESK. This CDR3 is CASAPPGETQYF. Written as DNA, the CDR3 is TGTGCCAGCGCGCCACCGGGGGAGACCCAGTACTTC. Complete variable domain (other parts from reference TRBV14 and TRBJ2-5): EAGVTQFPSHSVIEKGQTVTLRCDPISGHDNLYWYRRVMGKEIKFLLHFVKESKQDESGMPNNRFLAERTGGTYSTLKVQPAELEDSGVYFCASAPPGETQYFGPGTRLLVL.

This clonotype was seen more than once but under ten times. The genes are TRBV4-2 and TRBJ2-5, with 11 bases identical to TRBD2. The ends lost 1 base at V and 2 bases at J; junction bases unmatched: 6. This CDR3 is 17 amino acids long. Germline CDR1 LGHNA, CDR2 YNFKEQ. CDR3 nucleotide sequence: TGTGCCAGCAGCCAAGTCATAGCGGGAGGGCAGCAAGAGACCCAGTACTTC. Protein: CASSQVIAGGQQETQYF.

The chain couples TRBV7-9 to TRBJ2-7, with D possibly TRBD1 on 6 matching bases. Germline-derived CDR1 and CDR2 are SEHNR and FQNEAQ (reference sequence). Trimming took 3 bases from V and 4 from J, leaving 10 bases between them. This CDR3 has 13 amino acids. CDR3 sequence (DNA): TGTGCCAGCAGCTTCAGGCAGGGGTACGAGCAGTACTTC. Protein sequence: CASSFRQGYEQYF.

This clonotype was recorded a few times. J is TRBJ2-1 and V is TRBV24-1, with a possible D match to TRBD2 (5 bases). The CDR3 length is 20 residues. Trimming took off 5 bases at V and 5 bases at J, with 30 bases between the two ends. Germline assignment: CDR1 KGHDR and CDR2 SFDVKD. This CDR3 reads CATSAVRGTTGKIVNNEQFF. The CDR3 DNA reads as TGTGCCACCAGTGCAGTACGAGGAACAACCGGGAAGATAGTGAACAATGAGCAGTTCTTC.

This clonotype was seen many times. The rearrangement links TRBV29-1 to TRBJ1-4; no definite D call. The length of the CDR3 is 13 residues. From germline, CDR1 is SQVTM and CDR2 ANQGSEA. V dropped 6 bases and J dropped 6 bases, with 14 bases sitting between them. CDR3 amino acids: CSVATSTHEKLFF. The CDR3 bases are TGCAGCGTGGCGACATCGACGCATGAAAAACTGTTTTTT.